These T cell receptor beta chains were read from a single sample in a study of circulating and synovial CD4+ cells in juvenile arthritis. Profiled with immunoSEQ multiplex PCR; TCRdb holds only in-frame clones, not every one. The table shows 2,500 to 4,000 clones, with roughly 84% occurring only once. Sequencing was carried out using CD4+ T cells from synovial fluid. These receptors were collected from a human donor with juvenile idiopathic arthritis. CDR3s include the opening cysteine and the closing phenylalanine or tryptophan. D genes are given only for firm matches. The size of a clone is reported for some rows only, either as once, few or many, or as a class for expanded clones.

j_gene,v_gene,abundance,d_gene,CDR3aa,CDR3nt
TRBJ2-1,TRBV5-4,.,TRBD2,CASRLAGTSGIFAYNEQFF,TGTGCCAGCAGACTCGCCGGGACTAGCGGGATCTTCGCCTACAATGAGCAGTTCTTC
TRBJ2-1,TRBV7-9,.,TRBD1,CASSLALPGGEGEQFF,TGTGCCAGCAGCTTAGCGCTACCAGGGGGTGAAGGTGAGCAGTTCTTC
TRBJ1-5,TRBV7-6,once,.,CASSFEVNQPQHF,TGTGCCAGCAGCTTTGAGGTGAATCAGCCCCAGCATTTT
TRBJ1-5,TRBV5-8,.,.,CASSLYVSNQPQHF,TGTGCCAGCAGCTTATATGTGAGCAATCAGCCCCAGCATTTT
TRBJ1-5,TRBV19,.,.,CASSIQGYNQPQHF,TGTGCCAGTAGTATACAGGGTTACAATCAGCCCCAGCATTTT
TRBJ2-5,TRBV28,.,TRBD2,CASSWGLAGSSRVETQYF,TGTGCCAGCAGTTGGGGACTAGCGGGATCATCTCGAGTGGAGACCCAGTACTTC
TRBJ1-1,TRBV5-6,.,TRBD1,CASCLGDRNTEAFF,TGTGCCAGCTGCTTGGGGGACAGAAACACTGAAGCTTTCTTT
TRBJ2-1,TRBV28,once,.,CASSFRGQAGSNEQFF,TGTGCCAGCAGTTTCAGGGGGCAAGCGGGAAGCAATGAGCAGTTCTTC
TRBJ2-2,TRBV7-3,.,.,CASSPGAGELFF,TGTGCCAGCAGCCCGGGGGCCGGGGAGCTGTTTTTT
TRBJ1-3,TRBV4-3,.,.,CASSQEMRHSGNTIYF,TGCGCCAGCAGCCAAGAAATGAGACACTCTGGAAACACCATATATTTT
TRBJ2-3,TRBV18,few,.,CASSPNSGGVRQDTQYF,TGTGCCAGCTCACCAAATTCTGGCGGGGTACGTCAAGATACGCAGTATTTT
TRBJ1-1,TRBV29-1,.,TRBD1,CSVDRGAITEAFF,TGCAGCGTTGACAGGGGGGCGATCACTGAAGCTTTCTTT
TRBJ2-5,TRBV19,.,.,CASSGRGFRETQYF,TGTGCCAGTAGTGGTCGGGGTTTCAGGGAGACCCAGTACTTC
TRBJ2-3,TRBV9,.,TRBD1,CASSVTGTGSTDTQYF,TGTGCCAGCAGCGTCACCGGGACAGGTTCCACAGATACGCAGTATTTT
TRBJ2-5,TRBV7-2,.,TRBD2,CASSLSGAPNSGKETQYF,TGTGCCAGCAGCTTAAGCGGGGCACCAAATTCAGGAAAAGAGACCCAGTACTTC
TRBJ2-5,TRBV19,.,.,CASKRIQEEVSFGETQYF,TGTGCCAGTAAGAGGATCCAGGAGGAGGTTTCTTTCGGAGAGACCCAGTACTTC
TRBJ2-1,TRBV11-3,.,TRBD2,CASSISGMNNEQFF,TGTGCCAGCAGCATTAGCGGGATGAACAATGAGCAGTTCTTC
TRBJ1-5,TRBV6-1,.,.,CASRGGAASNQPQHF,TGTGCCAGCAGGGGGGGGGCCGCTAGCAATCAGCCCCAGCATTTT
TRBJ2-2,TRBV6-4,.,TRBD1,CASSANRGTGELFF,TGTGCCAGCAGTGCGAACAGGGGCACCGGGGAGCTGTTTTTT
TRBJ1-5,TRBV7-2,.,TRBD1,CASSRDRAGNQPQHF,TGTGCCAGCAGCCGAGACAGGGCGGGCAATCAGCCCCAGCATTTT
TRBJ1-5,TRBV5-5,.,.,CASSRDTSNQPQHF,TGTGCCAGCAGCCGGGACACAAGCAATCAGCCCCAGCATTTT
TRBJ1-1,TRBV4-3,.,.,CASSQGYRGMYTEAFF,TGCGCCAGCAGCCAAGGGTACCGGGGGATGTACACTGAAGCTTTCTTT
TRBJ2-1,TRBV6-1,.,TRBD1,CASSDHPGQAYNEQFF,TGTGCCAGCAGTGACCATCCGGGACAGGCTTATAATGAGCAGTTCTTC
TRBJ1-5,TRBV19,.,.,CASSIHRRDDQPQHF,TGTGCCAGTAGTATCCATCGCAGGGATGATCAGCCCCAGCATTTT
TRBJ1-2,TRBV20-1,.,.,CSAHRGDGYTF,TGCAGTGCTCACCGGGGAGATGGCTACACCTTC
TRBJ2-2,TRBV11-3,once,.,CASSPYRAGELFF,TGTGCCAGCAGCCCATATAGAGCCGGGGAGCTGTTTTTT
TRBJ2-3,TRBV4-2,.,TRBD2,CASSPWAGGSDTQYF,TGTGCCAGCAGTCCTTGGGCGGGGGGGTCAGATACGCAGTATTTT
TRBJ2-1,TRBV10-1,once,TRBD1,CASSETGGNEQFF,TGCGCCAGCAGTGAGACAGGGGGCAATGAGCAGTTCTTC
TRBJ2-7,TRBV4-1,.,.,CASSQDANEQYF,TGCGCCAGCAGCCAAGATGCGAACGAGCAGTACTTC
TRBJ1-3,TRBV28,.,.,CASQGNEWSGNTIYF,TGTGCTTCGCAGGGAAATGAATGGTCTGGAAACACCATATATTTT
TRBJ1-1,TRBV5-6,once,.,CASSLGWVGANTEAFF,TGTGCCAGCAGCTTGGGGTGGGTAGGGGCTAACACTGAAGCTTTCTTT
TRBJ1-2,TRBV7-9,few,.,CASSAELYTF,TGTGCCAGCAGCGCCGAACTCTACACCTTC